Described below is a single T cell receptor (beta chain) sequence and its context. In germline, CDR1 is LNHDA, CDR2 SQIVND (reference sequence). Germline trimming cut 6 bases from V and 5 bases from J; bases unmatched to any gene: 8. The CDR3 runs to 15 residues. These data originate in a study of blood T cell repertoires in COVID-19. Study-level information: Material from acute and convalescent COVID-19 was sourced from the United States, Italy and Spain. T cells, B-cell-depleted T cells, or PBMCs provided the cDNA or gDNA that served as material.

The data were produced by immunoSEQ multiplex PCR, yet TCRdb's version contains in-frame clones alone and is incomplete. The sample gives about 35,000 clones, just under 80% of which show up once; roughly 32% is in the top ten. The source material was peripheral blood. The clonotype comes from an elderly man with acute or convalescent COVID-19. The rearrangement uses TRBV19 and TRBJ1-5; 9 bases match TRBD1. The CDR3 sequence: CASSRGRTGDQPQHF. The CDR3 DNA reads as TGTGCCAGTAGCCGGGGGCGGACAGGGGATCAGCCCCAGCATTTT. Drawing the rest from reference TRBV19 and TRBJ1-5, the complete variable domain is DGGITQSPKYLFRKEGQNVTLSCEQNLNHDAMYWYRQDPGQGLRLIYYSQIVNDFQKGDIAEGYSVSREKKESFPLTVTSAQKNPTAFYLCASSRGRTGDQPQHFGDGTRLSIL.